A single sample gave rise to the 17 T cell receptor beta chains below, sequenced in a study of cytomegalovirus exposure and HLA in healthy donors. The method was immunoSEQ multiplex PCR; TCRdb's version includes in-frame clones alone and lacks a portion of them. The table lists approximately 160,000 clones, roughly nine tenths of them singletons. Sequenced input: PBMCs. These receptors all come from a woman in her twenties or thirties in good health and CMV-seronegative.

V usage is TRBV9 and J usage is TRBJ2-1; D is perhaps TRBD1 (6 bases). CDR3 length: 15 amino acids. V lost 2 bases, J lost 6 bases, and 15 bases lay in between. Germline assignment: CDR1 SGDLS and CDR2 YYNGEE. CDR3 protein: CASSVLSSGVNEQFF. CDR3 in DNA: TGTGCCAGCAGCGTCCTGTCCTCAGGGGTCAATGAGCAGTTCTTC.

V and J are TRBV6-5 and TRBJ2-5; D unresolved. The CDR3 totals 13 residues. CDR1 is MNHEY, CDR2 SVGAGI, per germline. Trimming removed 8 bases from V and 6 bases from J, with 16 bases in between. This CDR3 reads CASRRRSLQTQYF. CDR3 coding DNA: TGTGCCAGCCGCAGAAGGTCCCTACAGACCCAGTACTTC.

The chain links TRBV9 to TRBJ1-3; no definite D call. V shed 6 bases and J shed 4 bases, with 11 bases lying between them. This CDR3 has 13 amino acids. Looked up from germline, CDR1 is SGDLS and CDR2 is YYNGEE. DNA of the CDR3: TGTGCCAGCAACCCAGCCCTAGGAAACACCATATATTTT. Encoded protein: CASNPALGNTIYF.

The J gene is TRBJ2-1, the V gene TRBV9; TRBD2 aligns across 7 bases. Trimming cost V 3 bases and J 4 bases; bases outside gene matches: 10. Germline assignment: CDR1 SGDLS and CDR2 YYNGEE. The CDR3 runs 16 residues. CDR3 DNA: TGTGCCAGCAGCGAACGCGGGAGCCCAGCTTACAATGAGCAGTTCTTC. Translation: CASSERGSPAYNEQFF.

CDR3 in DNA: TGCAGCGTTGAGGGACAGGGTTTTTTTGAGCAGTTCTTC. This sequence encodes CSVEGQGFFEQFF. The J gene is TRBJ2-1, the V gene TRBV29-1, with 9 nucleotides matching TRBD1. The CDR3 consists of 13 residues. After removal of 3 bases from V and 9 bases from J, the junction contained 6 bases not matched to a gene. The germline V gene has CDR1 SQVTM and CDR2 ANQGSEA.

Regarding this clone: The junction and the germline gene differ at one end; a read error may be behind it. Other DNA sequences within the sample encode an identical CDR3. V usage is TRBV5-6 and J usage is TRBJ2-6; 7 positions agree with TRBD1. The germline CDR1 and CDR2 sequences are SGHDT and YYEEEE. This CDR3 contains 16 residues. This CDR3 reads CASSLKGAAGANVLTF. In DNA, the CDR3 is TGTGCCAGCAGCTTGAAGGGGGCTGCTGGGGCCAACGTCCTGACCTTC.

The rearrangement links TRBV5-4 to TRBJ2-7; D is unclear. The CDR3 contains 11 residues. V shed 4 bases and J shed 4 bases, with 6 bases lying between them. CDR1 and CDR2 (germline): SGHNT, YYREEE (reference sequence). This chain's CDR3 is CASSEGYEQYF. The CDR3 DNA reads TGTGCCAGCAGCGAAGGTTACGAGCAGTACTTC.

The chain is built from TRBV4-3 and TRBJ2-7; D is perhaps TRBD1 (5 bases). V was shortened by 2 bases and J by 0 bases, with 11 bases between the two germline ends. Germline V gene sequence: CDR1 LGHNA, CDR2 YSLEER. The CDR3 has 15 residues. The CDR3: CASSQYWQGSYEQYF. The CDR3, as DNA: TGCGCCAGCAGCCAATATTGGCAGGGCTCCTACGAGCAGTACTTC.

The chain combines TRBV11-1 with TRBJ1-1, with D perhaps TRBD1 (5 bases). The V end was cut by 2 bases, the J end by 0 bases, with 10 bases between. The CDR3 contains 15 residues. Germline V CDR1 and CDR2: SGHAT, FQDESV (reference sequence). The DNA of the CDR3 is TGTGCCAGCAGCTTACAGGGACTCATGAACACTGAAGCTTTCTTT. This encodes CASSLQGLMNTEAFF.

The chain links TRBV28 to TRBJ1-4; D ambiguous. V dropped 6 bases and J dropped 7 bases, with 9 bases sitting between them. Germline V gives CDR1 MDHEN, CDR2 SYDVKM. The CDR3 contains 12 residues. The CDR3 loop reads CASSRLGEKLFF. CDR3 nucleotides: TGTGCCAGCAGCCGGTTGGGTGAAAAACTGTTTTTT.

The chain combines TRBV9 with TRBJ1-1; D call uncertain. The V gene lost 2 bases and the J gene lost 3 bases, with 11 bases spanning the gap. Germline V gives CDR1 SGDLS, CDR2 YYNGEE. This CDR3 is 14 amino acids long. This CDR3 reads CASSVTPRDTEAFF. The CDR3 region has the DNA TGTGCCAGCAGCGTGACCCCGAGGGACACTGAAGCTTTCTTT.

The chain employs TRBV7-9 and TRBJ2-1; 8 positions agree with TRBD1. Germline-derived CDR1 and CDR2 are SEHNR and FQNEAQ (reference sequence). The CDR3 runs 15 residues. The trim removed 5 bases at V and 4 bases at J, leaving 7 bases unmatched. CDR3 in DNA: TGTGCCAGCAGCGTATCCGGGACAGGTTACAATGAGCAGTTCTTC. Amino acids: CASSVSGTGYNEQFF.

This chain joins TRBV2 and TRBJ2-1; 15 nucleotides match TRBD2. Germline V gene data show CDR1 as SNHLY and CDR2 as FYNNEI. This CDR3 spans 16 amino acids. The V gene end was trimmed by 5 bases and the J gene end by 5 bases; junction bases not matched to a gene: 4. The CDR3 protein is CASSRTSGGGNNEQFF. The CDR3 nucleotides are TGTGCCAGCAGTAGGACTAGCGGGGGGGGAAACAATGAGCAGTTCTTC.

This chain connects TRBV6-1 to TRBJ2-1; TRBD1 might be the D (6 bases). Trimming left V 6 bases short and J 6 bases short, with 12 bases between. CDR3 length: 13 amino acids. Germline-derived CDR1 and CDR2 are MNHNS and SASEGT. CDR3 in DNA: TGTGCCAGCAGGGCTGGGGGCGGCAATGAGCAGTTCTTC. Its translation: CASRAGGGNEQFF.

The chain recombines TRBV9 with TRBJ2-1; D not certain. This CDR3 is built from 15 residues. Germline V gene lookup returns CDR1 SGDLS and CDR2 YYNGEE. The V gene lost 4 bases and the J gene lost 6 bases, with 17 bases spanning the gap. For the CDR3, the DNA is TGTGCCAGCAGCTCAGCCCCCCGCTCCGGCAATGAGCAGTTCTTC. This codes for CASSSAPRSGNEQFF.

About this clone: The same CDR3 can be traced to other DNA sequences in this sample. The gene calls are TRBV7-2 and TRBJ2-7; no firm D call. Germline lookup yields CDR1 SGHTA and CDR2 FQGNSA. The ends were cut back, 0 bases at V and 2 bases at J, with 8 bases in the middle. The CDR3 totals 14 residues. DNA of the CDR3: TGTGCCAGCAGCTTAGCAGCAGGAGCCTACGAGCAGTACTTC. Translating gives CASSLAAGAYEQYF.

CDR3 residues: CASSLGGPNEQFF. The DNA for the CDR3 is TGTGCCAGCAGCCTAGGAGGTCCCAATGAGCAGTTCTTC. The chain carries TRBV4-2 and TRBJ2-1; tentative D call: TRBD2 (5 bases). The CDR3 is made up of 13 amino acids. V was clipped by 4 bases and J by 6 bases, with 10 bases between them. The germline CDR1 and CDR2 sequences are LGHNA and YNFKEQ.